A selection of T cell receptor beta chains follows, all from one sample in a study of T cells in Graves' hyperthyroidism and ophthalmopathy. TCRdb re-analysed the multiplex PCR reads in MiXCR, keeping a single row per CDR3 protein. The sample shows 550,000 to 650,000 distinct CDR3 sequences, more than 11% of them seen only once. The sample consisted of blood. These receptors originate from a young woman with Graves' hyperthyroidism that later progressed to Graves' ophthalmopathy. The conserved cysteine and the conserved F or W are not part of the CDR3 here. Where a row states a size, it is once, few, many or the class of an expanded clone; other rows omit it.

len: 13
v_gene: TRBV9
abundance: NA
CDR3aa: ASSVAPQGSYEQY

len: 11
v_gene: TRBV5-1
abundance: NA
CDR3aa: ASSGDDEETQY

len: 12
v_gene: TRBV6-6
abundance: NA
CDR3aa: ASSYSRGDGGYT

len: 19
v_gene: TRBV14
abundance: NA
CDR3aa: ASSQEGKWGRYPAFQETQY

len: 12
v_gene: TRBV12-5
abundance: NA
CDR3aa: ASGRDSGQETQY

len: 15
v_gene: TRBV27
abundance: many
CDR3aa: ASTNSLAGGPVETQY

len: 13
v_gene: TRBV7-8
abundance: few
CDR3aa: ASSLGGDASYGHT

len: 13
v_gene: TRBV20-1
abundance: many
CDR3aa: SAGRGGTGDYEQY

len: 13
v_gene: TRBV6-1
abundance: many
CDR3aa: ASSLSLDNTGELF

len: 10
v_gene: TRBV6-2/TRBV6-3
abundance: many
CDR3aa: ASSYSNGDAF

len: 14
v_gene: TRBV27
abundance: NA
CDR3aa: ASSFSGTSGIETQY

len: 11
v_gene: TRBV29-1
abundance: few
CDR3aa: SVEGQGLTEAF

len: 14
v_gene: TRBV2
abundance: many
CDR3aa: ASSWGQGNWNSPLH

len: 10
v_gene: TRBV12-5
abundance: many
CDR3aa: ASGLGVNEQF

len: 14
v_gene: TRBV28
abundance: many
CDR3aa: ASSFAGTTPIYEQY

len: 13
v_gene: TRBV28
abundance: many
CDR3aa: ASSSTDARSYGYT

len: 13
v_gene: TRBV28
abundance: many
CDR3aa: ASSLRTSGFNEQF

len: 14
v_gene: TRBV7-9
abundance: few
CDR3aa: ASSYGTGGFTGELF

len: 12
v_gene: TRBV7-2
abundance: NA
CDR3aa: ASSLGDHTDTQY

len: 14
v_gene: TRBV5-8
abundance: few
CDR3aa: ASSPRVGQRTDTQY

len: 19
v_gene: TRBV20-1
abundance: few
CDR3aa: SARDLTGLREGPGGANVLT

len: 15
v_gene: TRBV18
abundance: few
CDR3aa: ASSPPAAGSLNYGYT

len: 12
v_gene: TRBV10-3
abundance: many
CDR3aa: AISESKGEQPQH

len: 9
v_gene: TRBV6-1
abundance: few
CDR3aa: ASSENIGTA

len: 13
v_gene: TRBV19
abundance: NA
CDR3aa: ASSIAGAMNTEAF

len: 11
v_gene: TRBV9
abundance: few
CDR3aa: ASSVQGMNEQF

len: 11
v_gene: TRBV11-2
abundance: many
CDR3aa: ASSFWGGPEAF

len: 15
v_gene: TRBV20-1
abundance: NA
CDR3aa: SARDRGVGSYNSPLH

len: 15
v_gene: TRBV7-2
abundance: NA
CDR3aa: ASSFRLAGLTYNEQY

len: 11
v_gene: TRBV20-1
abundance: many
CDR3aa: SARWLAVYEQY

len: 13
v_gene: TRBV27
abundance: many
CDR3aa: ASSFTTGAGQPQH

len: 13
v_gene: TRBV7-3
abundance: many
CDR3aa: ASSLNGQTTDTQY

len: 10
v_gene: TRBV27
abundance: once
CDR3aa: ASLIAGNEQF

len: 13
v_gene: TRBV6-1
abundance: many
CDR3aa: ASYKTGPGQETQY

len: 18
v_gene: TRBV5-1
abundance: few
CDR3aa: ASQPALLAGGGLGTDTQY

len: 15
v_gene: TRBV7-3
abundance: many
CDR3aa: ASSLTPDRVDTGELF

len: 13
v_gene: TRBV7-3
abundance: many
CDR3aa: ASSLYREGTGELF

len: 13
v_gene: TRBV20-1
abundance: few
CDR3aa: SAAAGTSGNNEQF

len: 13
v_gene: TRBV7-7
abundance: many
CDR3aa: ASSLTPHLNNEQF

len: 12
v_gene: TRBV20-1
abundance: many
CDR3aa: SASLSGGTGELF

len: 9
v_gene: TRBV20-1
abundance: many
CDR3aa: SARPGDIQY

len: 13
v_gene: TRBV5-6
abundance: many
CDR3aa: ASSRNNRAQETQY

len: 14
v_gene: TRBV7-2
abundance: few
CDR3aa: ASSLHPGGPTGELF

len: 12
v_gene: TRBV11-3
abundance: many
CDR3aa: ASSFEQGTGELF

len: 14
v_gene: TRBV30
abundance: many
CDR3aa: AWSAGFRDWGSEQY

len: 13
v_gene: TRBV12-3/TRBV12-4
abundance: many
CDR3aa: ASRPYRDRDYEQY

len: 16
v_gene: TRBV18
abundance: NA
CDR3aa: ASSPLNGAGLRGTEAF

len: 12
v_gene: TRBV12-3/TRBV12-4
abundance: many
CDR3aa: ASSFGVPDTEAF

len: 15
v_gene: TRBV11-2
abundance: few
CDR3aa: ASSLFRRAGVIYEQY

len: 14
v_gene: TRBV30
abundance: few
CDR3aa: AWSLLGVNSNQPQH

len: 12
v_gene: TRBV7-2
abundance: many
CDR3aa: ASSFWDSDDIQY

len: 15
v_gene: TRBV6-5
abundance: NA
CDR3aa: ASSYSRQTISGNTIY

len: 13
v_gene: TRBV30
abundance: NA
CDR3aa: AWSAPGLGTGELF

len: 10
v_gene: TRBV29-1
abundance: many
CDR3aa: SVATGGYEQF

len: 16
v_gene: TRBV19
abundance: many
CDR3aa: ASSSTSGRSAGANVLT

len: 14
v_gene: TRBV3-1
abundance: NA
CDR3aa: ASSQDSPMAGNTIY

len: 11
v_gene: TRBV27
abundance: few
CDR3aa: ATWGVGNDEQY